The present T cell receptor beta chain was sequenced within a study of CXCR3-negative and CXCR3-positive naive CD8 T cells. About the study: The libraries yielded 120 million to 150 million TRB reads, about 1.5 +/- 0.3 million each.

The libraries of TRB cDNA were prepared using 5' RACE with UMI labels. TCRdb reprocessed the 5' RACE reads, with one entry per CDR3 protein and no DNA. The sample holds about 130,000 distinct CDR3 sequences. Germline V gene data show CDR1 as SGDLS and CDR2 as YYNGEE. The CDR3 length is 13 residues. This TCR was sampled from a human donor in good health. Some clones in this sample may be carry-over from other donors' samples. The chain joins TRBV9 to TRBJ2-2. The sequencing sample was made of naive CXCR3- CD8+ T cells from blood. Subset given: CD45RO-CCR7+CD27+CD95- naive CD8+ T cells lacking CXCR3 (TNR3-). The CDR3 is CASSDGRTGELFF.